A selection of T cell receptor beta chains follows, all from one sample in a study of T cells in Graves' hyperthyroidism and ophthalmopathy. TCRdb passed the multiplex PCR reads through MiXCR, listing each CDR3 protein once. The table shows around 340,000 distinct CDR3 sequences, with approximately 18% occurring only once. The sample comprised blood. The receptors come from a woman between 50 and 59 years old with Graves' hyperthyroidism. The CDR3 runs from the conserved cysteine through the conserved F or W. Fields, in order: D gene, J gene, clone size, V gene, CDR3 DNA, CDR3 protein. The D gene is left open where the match is weak. Expanded clones get a size class; other rows say once, few or many, or leave the size out.

>.|TRBJ2-1|few|TRBV5-1
TGCGCCAGCAGCCTACCCGCCGCAGGGAAAAGCTCCTACAATGAGCAGTTCTTC
CASSLPAAGKSSYNEQFF
>TRBD1|TRBJ1-6|.|TRBV28
TGTGCCAGCAGTGCCGGACAGGGTGGTTCACCCCTCCACTTT
CASSAGQGGSPLHF
>TRBD1|TRBJ2-6|many|TRBV15
TGTGCCACCAGCGACAGGGCAAGTCGCTCTGGGGCCAACGTCCTGACTTTC
CATSDRASRSGANVLTF
>TRBD2|TRBJ2-1|.|TRBV12-3/TRBV12-4
TGTGCCAGCAGTTTATCCGGACTAGCGGGCCGCAATGAGCAGTTCTTC
CASSLSGLAGRNEQFF
>.|TRBJ2-2|.|TRBV7-6
TGTGCCAGCAGCTTGTCACTCTGGACACAGAACACCGGGGAGCTGTTTTTT
CASSLSLWTQNTGELFF
>TRBD1|TRBJ2-5|many|TRBV2
TGTGCCAGCAGTTATGGGACAGGGGGAGAGACCCAGTACTTC
CASSYGTGGETQYF
>.|TRBJ2-2|.|TRBV3-1
TGTGCCAGCAGCGGGCCCCTAAGGGTCTTGAACACCGGGGAGCTGTTTTTT
CASSGPLRVLNTGELFF
>.|TRBJ2-7|few|TRBV7-9
TGTGCCAGCATGACTGGGCCAGGCGAGCAGTACTTC
CASMTGPGEQYF
>TRBD2|TRBJ2-7|.|TRBV7-8
TGTGCCAGCAGCCATACTAGCGGGACTAATTCCCTCTACGAGCAGTACTTC
CASSHTSGTNSLYEQYF
>.|TRBJ2-2|many|TRBV3-1
TGTGCCAGCAGCCAAAGCGGGCCGGAAGGGGAGCTGTTTTTT
CASSQSGPEGELFF
>.|TRBJ1-2|many|TRBV12-3/TRBV12-4
TGTGCCAGCAGTTTGAACGAAAACTATGGCTACACCTTC
CASSLNENYGYTF
>.|TRBJ2-7|many|TRBV5-1
TGCGCCAGCAGCTTGTGGCCGGGACCCAGCCCTCACTACGAGCAGTACTTC
CASSLWPGPSPHYEQYF
>TRBD2|TRBJ2-3|.|TRBV3-1
TGTGCCAGCAGCCAAGGCCTAGCGGGGGAAGATACGCAGTATTTT
CASSQGLAGEDTQYF
>TRBD1|TRBJ1-2|many|TRBV12-3/TRBV12-4
TGTGCCAGCAGTTTGGGGGACAGGGTCCATGGCTACACCTTC
CASSLGDRVHGYTF
>TRBD2|TRBJ2-1|.|TRBV2
TGTGCCAGCAAGGGGGCCGGGACTAGCGTCTACAATGAGCAGTTCTTC
CASKGAGTSVYNEQFF